Shown below are 18 T cell receptor beta chains from a single sample sequenced in a study of lymphopenia after photon versus proton radiotherapy. The method was immunoSEQ multiplex PCR; TCRdb's version includes in-frame clones alone and lacks a portion of them. The sample yields tens of thousands of clones, 90% to 95% seen once. Sequenced here: peripheral blood, sampled from a patient treated with photon-based radiotherapy. The receptors originated from a man aged 55-75 years with cholangiocarcinoma.

This clone was detected once. This sequence joins TRBV5-1 and TRBJ2-5, with D possibly being TRBD1 (5 bases). Germline CDR1 reads SGHRS; CDR2 reads YFSETQ. The CDR3 has 14 amino acids. Deletions cut 2 bases from V and 5 bases from J, with 13 bases between. CDR3 bases: TGCGCCAGCAGCTTTTCACAGGCCAGGGAGACCCAGTACTTC. It specifies CASSFSQARETQYF.

The chain joins TRBV11-2 to TRBJ1-1; D unclear. With 0 bases removed from V and 8 bases from J, the gap between germline ends came to 7 bases. From germline, CDR1 is SGHAT and CDR2 FQNNGV. This CDR3 is 12 amino acids long. Here the CDR3 reads CASSLEAQEAFF. CDR3 in DNA: TGTGCCAGCAGCTTAGAAGCCCAAGAAGCTTTCTTT.

The V gene is TRBV2, the J gene TRBJ2-5; 7 bases match TRBD2. The CDR3 loop spans 15 amino acids. CDR1 is SNHLY, CDR2 FYNNEI, per germline. After removal of 2 bases from V and 2 bases from J, the junction contained 5 bases not matched to a gene. For the CDR3, the DNA is TGTGCCAGCAGTGAACTGGCGGGGGAGCAAGAGACCCAGTACTTC. Its translation: CASSELAGEQETQYF.

V and J are TRBV13 and TRBJ1-3; D is unclear. The CDR3 runs to 18 residues. Germline loops: CDR1 PRHDT, CDR2 FYEKMQ (reference sequence). The V gene lost 3 bases and the J gene lost 0 bases, with 18 bases spanning the gap. DNA for the CDR3: TGTGCCAGCAGCTTGACCAGGTCTATATCGAGCTCTGGAAACACCATATATTTT. Its protein is CASSLTRSISSSGNTIYF.

In DNA form, the CDR3 reads TGTGCCAGCAGTGTATACAGGGGGGATAACACCGGGGAGCTGTTTTTT. It encodes CASSVYRGDNTGELFF. The chain recombines TRBV6-1 with TRBJ2-2, with TRBD1 identical over 8 bases. CDR1 and CDR2 (germline): MNHNS, SASEGT. The length of the CDR3 is 16 residues. V trimming: 4 bases; J trimming: 2 bases; junction bases outside the gene matches: 6.

The chain carries TRBV7-2 and TRBJ1-3; D is undetermined. Germline-derived CDR1 and CDR2 are SGHTA and FQGNSA. V dropped 5 bases and J dropped 0 bases, with 14 bases sitting between them. CDR3 length: 16 amino acids. The CDR3 bases are TGTGCCAGCAGCCTCACGGGTGGGAACTCTGGAAACACCATATATTTT. This encodes CASSLTGGNSGNTIYF.

The chain employs TRBV5-5 and TRBJ2-3; D tentatively fits TRBD1 or TRBD2 (5 bases each). CDR1 and CDR2 (germline): SGHKS, YYEKEE (reference sequence). The CDR3 length is 18 residues. V was shortened by 4 bases and J by 3 bases, with 24 bases between the two germline ends. CDR3 protein: CASSPSIPGRNPTDTQYF. DNA for the CDR3: TGTGCCAGCAGCCCGAGCATCCCGGGACGAAACCCGACAGATACGCAGTATTTT.

This sequence joins TRBV11-2 and TRBJ2-7, with 8 nucleotides matching TRBD2. Germline CDR1 SGHAT, CDR2 FQNNGV. J gave up 1 base and V 6 bases, and 5 bases lay outside the gene matches. This CDR3 is built from 14 residues. The CDR3 loop reads CASSTTSVSYEQYF. The CDR3 DNA reads TGTGCCAGCAGTACGACTAGCGTATCCTACGAGCAGTACTTC.

V is TRBV18 and J is TRBJ1-1, with unresolved D. The V end lost 4 bases, the J end lost 3 bases, and 12 bases lay between the germline ends. The CDR3 is 14 amino acids. The V gene's germline CDR1 is KGHSH and CDR2 LQKENI. The CDR3: CASSQEVGDTEAFF. CDR3 sequence (DNA): TGTGCCAGCTCACAAGAAGTGGGAGACACTGAAGCTTTCTTT. Full variable domain (outside the CDR3, taken from reference TRBV18 and TRBJ1-1): NAGVMQNPRHLVRRRGQEARLRCSPMKGHSHVYWYRQLPEEGLKFMVYLQKENIIDESGMPKERFSAEFPKEGPSILRIQQVVRGDSAAYFCASSQEVGDTEAFFGQGTRLTVV.

This clone is a singleton in its sample. The J gene is TRBJ2-1, the V gene TRBV28; D tentatively reads TRBD1 or TRBD2 (5 bases each). The germline V and J ends were trimmed by 2 bases and 9 bases, with 17 bases remaining between them. CDR1 and CDR2 from the germline V gene are MDHEN and SYDVKM. There are 15 residues in the CDR3. CDR3 nucleotides: TGTGCCAGCAGTTTACCCGGATCCCCGGGGACTGAGCAGTTCTTC. This translates into CASSLPGSPGTEQFF. Filled out from reference TRBV28 and TRBJ2-1, the complete variable domain reads DVKVTQSSRYLVKRTGEKVFLECVQDMDHENMFWYRQDPGLGLRLIYFSYDVKMKEKGDIPEGYSVSREKKERFSLILESASTNQTSMYLCASSLPGSPGTEQFFGPGTRLTVL.

V usage is TRBV19 and J usage is TRBJ1-5; D unresolved. The CDR3 consists of 14 residues. Germline loops: CDR1 LNHDA, CDR2 SQIVND (reference sequence). Deletions cut 7 bases from V and 6 bases from J, with 16 bases between. CDR3 region: CASTPARVSQPQHF. CDR3 nucleotide sequence: TGTGCCAGTACCCCTGCAAGGGTAAGTCAGCCCCAGCATTTT.

This chain uses TRBV6-1 with TRBJ2-7, with D possibly matching TRBD1 (6 bases). Germline values: CDR1 MNHNS, CDR2 SASEGT. This CDR3 spans 16 amino acids. V dropped 1 base and J dropped 2 bases, with 15 bases sitting between them. Here the CDR3 reads CASSEGGQGVPYEQYF. Written as DNA, the CDR3 is TGTGCCAGCAGTGAAGGGGGGCAGGGTGTCCCCTACGAGCAGTACTTC.

V usage is TRBV28 and J usage is TRBJ2-1; 9 nucleotides agree with TRBD2. The V gene's germline CDR1 is MDHEN and CDR2 SYDVKM. J lost 0 bases, V lost 4 bases, and 10 bases had no gene match. This CDR3 is 18 amino acids long. This CDR3 reads CASSSIRLADSSYNEQFF. In nucleotides, the CDR3 is TGTGCCAGCAGTTCTATACGACTAGCGGATAGCTCCTACAATGAGCAGTTCTTC.

J is TRBJ2-5 and V is TRBV2; D might be TRBD1 (6 bases). The V end was cut by 6 bases, the J end by 5 bases, with 16 bases between. Germline values: CDR1 SNHLY, CDR2 FYNNEI. There are 14 residues in the CDR3. This CDR3 is CASRGETGSETQYF. CDR3 bases: TGTGCCAGCAGGGGGGAAACAGGGAGCGAGACCCAGTACTTC. The whole variable domain, remainder taken from reference TRBV2 and TRBJ2-5, is EPEVTQTPSHQVTQMGQEVILRCVPISNHLYFYWYRQILGQKVEFLVSFYNNEISEKSEIFDDQFSVERPDGSNFTLKIRSTKLEDSAMYFCASRGETGSETQYFGPGTRLLVL.

This chain links TRBV2 with TRBJ1-2; a possible D gene is TRBD1 (5 bases). Germline-derived CDR1 and CDR2 are SNHLY and FYNNEI. V was pared by 6 bases and J by 2 bases, with 10 bases between. This CDR3 contains 13 residues. CDR3 coding DNA: TGTGCCAGCAGCGGGGACGGGAACTATGGCTACACCTTC. Its protein is CASSGDGNYGYTF.

Only one count was recorded for this clone. The chain carries TRBV9 and TRBJ2-3; 8 bases map to TRBD2. Germline CDR1 SGDLS, CDR2 YYNGEE. The CDR3 has 15 amino acids. With 6 bases clipped from V and 3 bases from J, the junction kept 9 bases outside the gene matches. CDR3 DNA: TGTGCCAGCACCAACCGGGAGGGCTTTACAGATACGCAGTATTTT. Translation gives CASTNREGFTDTQYF.

The rearrangement joins TRBV13 to TRBJ1-1, with D unresolved. This CDR3 contains 14 residues. V lost 3 bases and J 4 bases, leaving 12 bases between the germline ends. CDR1 and CDR2 (germline): PRHDT, FYEKMQ (reference sequence). The CDR3 here is CASSFWDFGTEAFF. As DNA, the CDR3 is TGTGCCAGCAGCTTCTGGGATTTTGGCACTGAAGCTTTCTTT.

This chain connects TRBV19 to TRBJ2-7, with 13 bases aligning to TRBD2. J was trimmed by 6 bases and V by 10 bases; bases with no gene match: 3. CDR1 LNHDA and CDR2 SQIVND come from the germline V gene (reference sequence). CDR3 length: 12 amino acids. The CDR3 here is CATGLAGVEQYF. The CDR3 DNA sequence: TGTGCCACCGGACTAGCGGGAGTCGAGCAGTACTTC.